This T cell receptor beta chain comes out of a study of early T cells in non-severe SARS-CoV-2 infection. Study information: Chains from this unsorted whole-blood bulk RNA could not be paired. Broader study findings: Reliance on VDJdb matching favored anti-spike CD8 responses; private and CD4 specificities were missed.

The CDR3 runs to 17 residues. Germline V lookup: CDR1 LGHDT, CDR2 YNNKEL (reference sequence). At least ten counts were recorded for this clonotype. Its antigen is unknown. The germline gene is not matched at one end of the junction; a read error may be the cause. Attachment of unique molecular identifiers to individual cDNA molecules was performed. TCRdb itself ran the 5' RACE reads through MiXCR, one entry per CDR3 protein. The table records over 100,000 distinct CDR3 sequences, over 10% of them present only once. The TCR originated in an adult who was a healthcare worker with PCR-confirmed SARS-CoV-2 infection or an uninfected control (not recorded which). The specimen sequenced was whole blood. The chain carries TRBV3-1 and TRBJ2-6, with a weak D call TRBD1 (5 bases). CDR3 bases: TGTGCCAGCAGCCAAGATTTTAGAGAGGCTGGGGCCAACGTCCTGATTTTC. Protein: CASSQDFREAGANVLIF.